These 18 T cell receptor beta chains were all obtained from the same sample, sequenced in a study of breast tumors, draining lymph nodes, adjacent tissues (dated by TCRdb to between 2015 and 2016). The library was produced with multiplex PCR. Instrument used: Illumina HiSeq 2000. TCRdb applied fastp at Q25 and MiXCR to the public reads, then kept only in-frame beta chains. Duplicate CDR3 protein sequences are folded into a single record with the most common DNA and genes. The sample data list some 150,000 distinct CDR3 sequences, and about a fifth of these were observed just once. Of the sample, roughly 2.7% falls within the top ten clones. The lymph node samples were taken from the axillary draining lymph nodes of breast cancer patients. The sample consisted of axillary lymph node tissue. Every receptor here comes from a female donor with breast cancer. Some clones in this sample may be carry-over from other donors' samples.

This clonotype was recorded at least ten times. The J gene is TRBJ2-7, the V gene TRBV5-1; no firm D call. V was shortened by 4 bases and J by 0 bases, with 14 bases between the two germline ends. CDR3 length: 15 amino acids. Germline CDR1 is SGHRS and CDR2 is YFSETQ. CDR3 protein: CASSEYRADSYEQYF. The CDR3 nucleotides are TGCGCCAGCAGCGAGTACCGGGCCGACTCCTACGAGCAGTACTTC.

This clonotype was detected many times. The chain uses TRBV19 and TRBJ1-5; 8 nucleotides align to TRBD1. The germline V gene has CDR1 LNHDA and CDR2 SQIVND (reference sequence). The CDR3 spans 14 residues. V trimming: 7 bases; J trimming: 5 bases; junction bases outside the gene matches: 7. The CDR3 coding sequence is TGTGCCAGTAAATCGACAGGGGAGCATCAGCCCCAGCATTTT. Protein: CASKSTGEHQPQHF.

A note on this clonotype: The junction differs from germline at one of its ends, possibly a read error. This chain uses TRBV28 with TRBJ1-4; D is uncertain. This CDR3 spans 14 amino acids. CDR1 is MDHEN and CDR2 is SYDVKM in the germline V gene. The CDR3 nucleotides read TGTGCCAGCAGTTTAGGCTGGGTCGAGGAAAAACTGTTTTTC. It is translated as CASSLGWVEEKLFF.

This clonotype has more than one count but fewer than ten. A read error is possible here, since a much larger clone lies one base away. The chain couples TRBV10-3 to TRBJ2-1; the match to TRBD1 covers 12 bases. The CDR3 covers 15 residues. From germline, CDR1 is ENHRY and CDR2 SYGVKD. The CDR3 sequence: CAVSEGQGAKNEQFF. In DNA, the CDR3 is TGTGCCGTCAGTGAGGGACAGGGGGCTAAGAATGAGCAGTTCTTC.

About this clonotype itself: A much larger clone differs by one base, so this may be a read error. The chain couples TRBV5-4 to TRBJ2-5; D may be TRBD2 (5 bases). From germline, CDR1 is SGHNT and CDR2 YYREEE (reference sequence). CDR3 length: 14 residues. The CDR3 region is CASSLVAGRETQHF. The CDR3 bases are TGTGCCAGCAGCTTGGTTGCGGGCAGAGAGACCCAGCACTTC.

In this sample, this clonotype turned up a few times. V and J are TRBV19 and TRBJ1-5, with 7 nucleotides matching TRBD1. CDR1 is LNHDA, CDR2 SQIVND, per germline (reference sequence). V shed 6 bases, J shed 1 base, and the junction held 6 bases outside the gene matches. The CDR3 is made up of 15 amino acids. Written as DNA, the CDR3 is TGTGCCAGTAGAATCGACAGGGCGAGCAATCAGCCCCAGCATTTT. Its protein is CASRIDRASNQPQHF.

This clonotype was detected only once. J is TRBJ2-1 and V is TRBV5-5, with 9 bases fitting TRBD2. CDR1 is SGHKS and CDR2 is YYEKEE in the germline V gene (reference sequence). The CDR3 is 16 residues long. The trim removed 3 bases at V and 5 bases at J, leaving 9 bases unmatched. CDR3 nucleotides: TGTGCCAGCAGCTGGAAGGGACTAGCTGGACACAATGAGCAGTTCTTC. Translation: CASSWKGLAGHNEQFF.

Comments on this clonotype: This may be a read error, as it is one base from a much larger clone. The chain has TRBV6-6 and TRBJ2-3; D gene uncertain. The germline gives CDR1 MNHNY, CDR2 SVGAGI (reference sequence). There are 13 residues in the CDR3. This CDR3 is CAGSYPGTDTQYF. In nucleotides, the CDR3 is TGTGCCGGCAGTTATCCGGGCACAGATACGCAGTATTTT.

V usage is TRBV20-1 and J usage is TRBJ2-7; perhaps TRBD2 as D (5 bases). The V gene's germline CDR1 is DFQATT and CDR2 SNEGSKA (reference sequence). CDR3 length equals 14 residues. Between the trimmed V and J ends, which lost 3 bases and 5 bases, there was a span of 17 bases. CDR3 nucleotides: TGCAGTGCTAGTGGACGAGGGTGGAATCACGAGCAGTACTTC. This translates into CSASGRGWNHEQYF.

This clonotype was observed a handful of times. The rearrangement uses TRBV30 and TRBJ2-3; 10 positions match TRBD2. CDR3 length: 14 residues. V shed 2 bases and J 6 bases; nucleotides not matched to a gene: 5. In germline, CDR1 is GTSNPN, CDR2 SVGIG (reference sequence). The chain's CDR3 is CAWSLAGAGDTQYF. The CDR3 DNA reads TGTGCCTGGAGTCTAGCGGGAGCAGGGGATACGCAGTATTTT.

The chain is built from TRBV3-1 and TRBJ2-5; TRBD2 matches 11 bases. This CDR3 is 18 amino acids long. Germline CDR1 and CDR2: LGHDT and YNNKEL (reference sequence). V lost 3 bases and J lost 1; bases outside the gene matches: 10. The CDR3 bases are TGTGCCAGCAGCCATGATTGGAGACTAGCGGGAAGCCAAGAGACCCAGTACTTC. Protein: CASSHDWRLAGSQETQYF.

The rearrangement joins TRBV20-1 to TRBJ2-1; TRBD2 matches at 8 bases. The CDR3 is 14 residues long. With 6 bases clipped from V and 2 bases from J, the junction kept 6 bases outside the gene matches. The germline V gene has CDR1 DFQATT and CDR2 SNEGSKA (reference sequence). The CDR3 coding sequence is TGCAGTGCGCCACTAGCGGACCCCTACAATGAGCAGTTCTTC. Protein: CSAPLADPYNEQFF.

V usage is TRBV28 and J usage is TRBJ2-1; TRBD2 is a possible D gene (7 bases). Per the germline V gene, CDR1 is MDHEN and CDR2 is SYDVKM. Trimming took off 4 bases at V and 5 bases at J, with 18 bases between the two ends. This CDR3 is built from 16 residues. CDR3 coding DNA: TGTGCCAGCAGTTCCTCAGGGGCGGGAGTCGACAATGAGCAGTTCTTC. Protein sequence: CASSSSGAGVDNEQFF.

Comments on this clonotype: With a much larger clone just one base away, this may be a read error. The chain is built from TRBV7-2 and TRBJ1-6; D call uncertain. The CDR3 extends over 16 amino acids. The germline CDR1 and CDR2 sequences are SGHTA and FQGNSA. The CDR3 DNA reads as TGTGTCAGCAGTCTAGGTCAGATTCGCAATAATTCACCCCTCCACTTT. Its protein is CVSSLGQIRNNSPLHF.

This clonotype was observed at least ten times. The chain combines TRBV19 with TRBJ1-6, with D possibly TRBD1 on 6 matching bases. V lost 4 bases to trimming and J lost 7 bases, with 14 bases between them. The length of the CDR3 is 15 residues. The germline CDR1 and CDR2 sequences are LNHDA and SQIVND (reference sequence). The CDR3 sequence: CASSTLTGNNSPLHF. CDR3 nucleotides: TGTGCCAGTAGTACCTTGACAGGAAACAATTCACCCCTCCACTTT.

This clonotype was counted many times. The chain combines TRBV6-2 or TRBV6-3 with TRBJ2-7; D not certain. The germline V gene has CDR1 MNHEY and CDR2 SVGEGT. V lost 2 bases, J lost 4 bases, and 12 bases lay in between. The CDR3 has 14 residues. CDR3 region: CASSYGNSRYEQYF. CDR3 coding DNA: TGTGCCAGCAGTTACGGGAACAGCAGGTACGAGCAGTACTTC.

This clonotype has ten or more counts. The chain recombines TRBV6-5 with TRBJ2-3; D not resolved. The CDR3 loop spans 15 amino acids. Trimming shortened V by 6 bases and J by 2 bases, and 15 bases separated the two germline ends. From germline, CDR1 is MNHEY and CDR2 SVGAGI. CDR3 nucleotides: TGTGCCAGCAGCTCCTCTGGAACGCTCACAGATACGCAGTATTTT. Translating it yields CASSSSGTLTDTQYF.

Regarding this clonotype: The junction departs from germline at one end; a sequencing error may be responsible. The chain joins TRBV6-1 to TRBJ1-5, with TRBD1 identical over 9 bases. The CDR3 has 15 residues. Germline CDR1 and CDR2: MNHNS and SASEGT. As DNA, the CDR3 is TGTGCCAGCAGCGCCGGACAGGGGAGCAATCAGCCCCAGCGTTTT. It yields the protein CASSAGQGSNQPQRF.